These T cell receptor beta chains were read from a single sample in a study of blood T cell repertoires in COVID-19. Data came from immunoSEQ multiplex PCR; TCRdb stores just in-frame clones and leaves some out. The sample lists roughly 300,000 clones, roughly nine tenths occurring once. The sequenced sample consisted of peripheral blood. The receptors originated from a woman aged 25 to 39 with COVID-19, enrolled during active disease. Each CDR3 is given with its conserved first and last residue. Each record gives: clone size, V gene, D gene, J gene, CDR3 protein, CDR3 DNA. D genes are given only for firm matches. Where a row states a size, it is once, few, many or the class of an expanded clone; other rows omit it.

clone size: few
V gene: TRBV10-2
D gene: TRBD1
J gene: TRBJ2-3
CDR3 protein: CASSYPGQAIDTQYF
CDR3 DNA: TGCGCCAGCAGTTACCCGGGACAGGCTATAGATACGCAGTATTTT

clone size: .
V gene: TRBV6-5
D gene: TRBD1
J gene: TRBJ1-4
CDR3 protein: CASRRTGGNEKLFF
CDR3 DNA: TGTGCCAGCAGGCGAACAGGGGGCAATGAAAAACTGTTTTTT

clone size: .
V gene: TRBV2
D gene: TRBD1
J gene: TRBJ1-2
CDR3 protein: CASRPDRAGGYTF
CDR3 DNA: TGTGCCAGCAGGCCCGACAGGGCCGGAGGCTACACCTTC

clone size: .
V gene: TRBV5-4
D gene: TRBD2
J gene: TRBJ2-5
CDR3 protein: CASSTGLAALETQYF
CDR3 DNA: TGTGCCAGCAGCACCGGACTAGCCGCCCTGGAGACCCAGTACTTC

clone size: .
V gene: TRBV15
D gene: TRBD1
J gene: TRBJ2-4
CDR3 protein: CATSRGRGLAKNIQYF
CDR3 DNA: TGTGCCACCAGCAGAGGAAGGGGGCTCGCCAAAAACATTCAGTACTTC

clone size: .
V gene: TRBV11-3
D gene: TRBD2
J gene: TRBJ2-2
CDR3 protein: CASSELADGELFF
CDR3 DNA: TGTGCCAGCAGCGAACTAGCGGACGGGGAGCTGTTTTTT

clone size: .
V gene: TRBV29-1
D gene: TRBD2
J gene: TRBJ2-7
CDR3 protein: CSAGASGGRNEQYF
CDR3 DNA: TGCAGCGCCGGCGCTAGCGGGGGGAGGAACGAGCAGTACTTC

clone size: .
V gene: TRBV5-5
D gene: .
J gene: TRBJ1-3
CDR3 protein: CASSAGGALGFSGNTIYF
CDR3 DNA: TGTGCCAGCAGTGCGGGCGGGGCGCTGGGATTCTCTGGAAACACCATATATTTT

clone size: .
V gene: TRBV18
D gene: .
J gene: TRBJ1-6
CDR3 protein: CASSPRQEYNSPLHF
CDR3 DNA: TGTGCCAGCTCACCCCGACAGGAATATAATTCACCCCTCCACTTT

clone size: .
V gene: TRBV27
D gene: .
J gene: TRBJ1-1
CDR3 protein: CASSPPSGSNTEAFF
CDR3 DNA: TGTGCCAGCAGTCCCCCGTCAGGCTCGAACACTGAAGCTTTCTTT

clone size: .
V gene: TRBV7-9
D gene: .
J gene: TRBJ2-7
CDR3 protein: CASSSIGAARLYEQYF
CDR3 DNA: TGTGCCAGCAGCTCCATAGGGGCTGCCCGACTTTACGAGCAGTACTTC

clone size: .
V gene: TRBV27
D gene: TRBD1
J gene: TRBJ2-7
CDR3 protein: CASSYYQGQGDEQYF
CDR3 DNA: TGTGCCAGCAGTTATTATCAGGGACAGGGTGACGAGCAGTACTTC

clone size: .
V gene: TRBV28
D gene: .
J gene: TRBJ2-3
CDR3 protein: CASSPPSRGRTDTQYF
CDR3 DNA: TGTGCCAGCAGCCCACCCTCTAGGGGCCGCACAGATACGCAGTATTTT

clone size: .
V gene: TRBV5-1
D gene: .
J gene: TRBJ1-2
CDR3 protein: CASSLQGDYGYTF
CDR3 DNA: TGCGCCAGCAGCCTACAGGGAGACTATGGCTACACCTTC

clone size: .
V gene: TRBV4-1
D gene: .
J gene: TRBJ2-1
CDR3 protein: CASSWGGTSPYNEQFF
CDR3 DNA: TGCGCCAGCAGCTGGGGCGGGACTTCCCCCTACAATGAGCAGTTCTTC

clone size: once
V gene: TRBV11-2
D gene: .
J gene: TRBJ2-5
CDR3 protein: CASSPRAAVQTQYF
CDR3 DNA: TGTGCCAGCAGTCCAAGAGCGGCAGTACAGACCCAGTACTTC

clone size: .
V gene: TRBV13
D gene: .
J gene: TRBJ2-7
CDR3 protein: CASSLGQHSVSYEQYF
CDR3 DNA: TGTGCCAGCAGCTTAGGCCAACATTCTGTCTCCTACGAGCAGTACTTC

clone size: .
V gene: TRBV2
D gene: .
J gene: TRBJ1-1
CDR3 protein: CASSDSVGSNTEAFF
CDR3 DNA: TGTGCCAGCAGTGATTCCGTGGGCTCAAACACTGAAGCTTTCTTT

clone size: .
V gene: TRBV5-1
D gene: TRBD2
J gene: TRBJ2-1
CDR3 protein: CASSLAVGGGAYNEQFF
CDR3 DNA: TGCGCCAGCAGCTTGGCCGTGGGCGGGGGGGCCTACAATGAGCAGTTCTTC